This TCR beta chain is drawn from a study of blood T cell repertoires in COVID-19. For the study at large: Material from acute and convalescent COVID-19 was sourced from the United States, Italy and Spain.

Under the authors' procedure: Using reference gene primer amplification, nucleated cell counts were estimated. The assay was immunoSEQ multiplex PCR, and TCRdb's table has in-frame clones only and misses some. The D gene and trimming were derived from the DNA, and the V and J assignments and clone size from that table. The sample records around 170,000 clones, about nine tenths being singletons. In germline, CDR1 is LGHNA, CDR2 YSLEER. V was cut by 0 bases and J by 4 bases, with 12 bases left in between. CDR3 size: 15 residues. Input material: peripheral blood. V gene TRBV4-3 combines with J gene TRBJ1-1; D remains ambiguous. The sequence derives from a man aged 55 to 70 with acute or convalescent COVID-19. The CDR3 region has the DNA TGCGCCAGCAGCCAAGATTTGGCAGCGGGCACTGAAGCTTTCTTT. As protein: CASSQDLAAGTEAFF.